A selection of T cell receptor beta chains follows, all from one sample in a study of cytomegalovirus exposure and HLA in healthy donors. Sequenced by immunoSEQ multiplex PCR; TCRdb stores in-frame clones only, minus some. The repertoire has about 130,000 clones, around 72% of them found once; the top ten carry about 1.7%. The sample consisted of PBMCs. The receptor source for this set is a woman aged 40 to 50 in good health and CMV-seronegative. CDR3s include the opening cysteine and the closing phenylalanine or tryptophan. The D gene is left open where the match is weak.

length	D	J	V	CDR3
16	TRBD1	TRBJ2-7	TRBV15	CATSTLWADRGREQYF
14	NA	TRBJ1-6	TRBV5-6	CASSLVGGLSPLHF
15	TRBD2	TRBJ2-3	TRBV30	CAWNLAGGPPDTQYF
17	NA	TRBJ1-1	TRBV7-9	CASSSKDGSPGDTEAFF
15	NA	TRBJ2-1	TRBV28	CASSFGTFHYNEQFF
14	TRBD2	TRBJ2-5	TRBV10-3	CATGLAGGQETQYF
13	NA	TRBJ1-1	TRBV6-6	CASGLKLNTEAFF
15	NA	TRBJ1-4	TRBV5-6	CASSLARVRNEKLFF
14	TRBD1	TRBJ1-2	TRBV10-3	CAISGQGPNYGYTF
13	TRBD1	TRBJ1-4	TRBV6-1	CASRPGQGEKLFF
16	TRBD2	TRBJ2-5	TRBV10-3	CAISEFGLAAEETQYF
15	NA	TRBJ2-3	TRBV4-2	CASSQVELSTDTQYF
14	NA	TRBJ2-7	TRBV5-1	CASSLGVQGYEQYF
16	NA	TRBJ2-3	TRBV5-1	CASIWTGSLGTDTQYF
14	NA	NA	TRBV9	CASSPQEGPYEQYF
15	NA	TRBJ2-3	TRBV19	CASSTDIGYTDTQYF
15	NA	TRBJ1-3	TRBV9	CASSVTGDSGNTIYF
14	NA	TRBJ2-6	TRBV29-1	CSVDAGNGANVLTF
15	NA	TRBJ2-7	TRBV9	CASSPRTTSSYEQYF
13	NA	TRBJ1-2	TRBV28	CASSQTPVYGYTF
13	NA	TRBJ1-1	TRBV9	CASSQGANTEAFF
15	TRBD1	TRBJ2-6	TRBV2	CASSGTGVGANVLTF
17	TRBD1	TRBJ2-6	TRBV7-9	CASSFGTGVSGANVLTF
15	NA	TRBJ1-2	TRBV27	CASSLQQGPLYGYTF
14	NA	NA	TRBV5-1	CASSLGGVSDEQYF
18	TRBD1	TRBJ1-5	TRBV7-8	CASSPRPTTGDNNQPQHF
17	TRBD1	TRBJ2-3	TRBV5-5	CASSLADRGPLTDTQYF
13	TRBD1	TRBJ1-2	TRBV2	CASSLGTDYGYTF
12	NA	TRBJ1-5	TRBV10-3	CAIRGPGQPQHF
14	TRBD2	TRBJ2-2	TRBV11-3	CASSPSGRERELFF
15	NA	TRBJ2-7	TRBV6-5	CASSYSIIQGYEQYF
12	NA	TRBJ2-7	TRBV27	CASRGLYYEQYF
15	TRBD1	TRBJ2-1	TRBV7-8	CASRTRQGARNEQFF
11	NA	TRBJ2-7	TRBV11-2	CASSLYDEQYF
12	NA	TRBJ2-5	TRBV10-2	CASSRDQETQYF
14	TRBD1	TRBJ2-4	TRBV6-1	CASSEGTGGNIQYF
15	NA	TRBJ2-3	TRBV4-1	CASSQDRGGTDTQYF
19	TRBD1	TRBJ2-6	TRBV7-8	CASSLVPKGAASGANVLTF
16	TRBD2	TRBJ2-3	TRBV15	CATSRDLADSTDTQYF
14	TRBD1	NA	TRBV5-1	CASSVTGGSYEQYF
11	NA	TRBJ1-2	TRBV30	CAWSALYGYTF
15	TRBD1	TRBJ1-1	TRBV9	CASGRQGGGNTEAFF
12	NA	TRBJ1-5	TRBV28	CASTGPRQPQHF
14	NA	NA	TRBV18	CASSPQADFYEQYF
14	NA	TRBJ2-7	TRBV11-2	CASSSTNPGYEQYF
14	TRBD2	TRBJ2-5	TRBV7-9	CASSRGGAIETQYF
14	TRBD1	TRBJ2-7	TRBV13	CASSYRGLSYEQYF